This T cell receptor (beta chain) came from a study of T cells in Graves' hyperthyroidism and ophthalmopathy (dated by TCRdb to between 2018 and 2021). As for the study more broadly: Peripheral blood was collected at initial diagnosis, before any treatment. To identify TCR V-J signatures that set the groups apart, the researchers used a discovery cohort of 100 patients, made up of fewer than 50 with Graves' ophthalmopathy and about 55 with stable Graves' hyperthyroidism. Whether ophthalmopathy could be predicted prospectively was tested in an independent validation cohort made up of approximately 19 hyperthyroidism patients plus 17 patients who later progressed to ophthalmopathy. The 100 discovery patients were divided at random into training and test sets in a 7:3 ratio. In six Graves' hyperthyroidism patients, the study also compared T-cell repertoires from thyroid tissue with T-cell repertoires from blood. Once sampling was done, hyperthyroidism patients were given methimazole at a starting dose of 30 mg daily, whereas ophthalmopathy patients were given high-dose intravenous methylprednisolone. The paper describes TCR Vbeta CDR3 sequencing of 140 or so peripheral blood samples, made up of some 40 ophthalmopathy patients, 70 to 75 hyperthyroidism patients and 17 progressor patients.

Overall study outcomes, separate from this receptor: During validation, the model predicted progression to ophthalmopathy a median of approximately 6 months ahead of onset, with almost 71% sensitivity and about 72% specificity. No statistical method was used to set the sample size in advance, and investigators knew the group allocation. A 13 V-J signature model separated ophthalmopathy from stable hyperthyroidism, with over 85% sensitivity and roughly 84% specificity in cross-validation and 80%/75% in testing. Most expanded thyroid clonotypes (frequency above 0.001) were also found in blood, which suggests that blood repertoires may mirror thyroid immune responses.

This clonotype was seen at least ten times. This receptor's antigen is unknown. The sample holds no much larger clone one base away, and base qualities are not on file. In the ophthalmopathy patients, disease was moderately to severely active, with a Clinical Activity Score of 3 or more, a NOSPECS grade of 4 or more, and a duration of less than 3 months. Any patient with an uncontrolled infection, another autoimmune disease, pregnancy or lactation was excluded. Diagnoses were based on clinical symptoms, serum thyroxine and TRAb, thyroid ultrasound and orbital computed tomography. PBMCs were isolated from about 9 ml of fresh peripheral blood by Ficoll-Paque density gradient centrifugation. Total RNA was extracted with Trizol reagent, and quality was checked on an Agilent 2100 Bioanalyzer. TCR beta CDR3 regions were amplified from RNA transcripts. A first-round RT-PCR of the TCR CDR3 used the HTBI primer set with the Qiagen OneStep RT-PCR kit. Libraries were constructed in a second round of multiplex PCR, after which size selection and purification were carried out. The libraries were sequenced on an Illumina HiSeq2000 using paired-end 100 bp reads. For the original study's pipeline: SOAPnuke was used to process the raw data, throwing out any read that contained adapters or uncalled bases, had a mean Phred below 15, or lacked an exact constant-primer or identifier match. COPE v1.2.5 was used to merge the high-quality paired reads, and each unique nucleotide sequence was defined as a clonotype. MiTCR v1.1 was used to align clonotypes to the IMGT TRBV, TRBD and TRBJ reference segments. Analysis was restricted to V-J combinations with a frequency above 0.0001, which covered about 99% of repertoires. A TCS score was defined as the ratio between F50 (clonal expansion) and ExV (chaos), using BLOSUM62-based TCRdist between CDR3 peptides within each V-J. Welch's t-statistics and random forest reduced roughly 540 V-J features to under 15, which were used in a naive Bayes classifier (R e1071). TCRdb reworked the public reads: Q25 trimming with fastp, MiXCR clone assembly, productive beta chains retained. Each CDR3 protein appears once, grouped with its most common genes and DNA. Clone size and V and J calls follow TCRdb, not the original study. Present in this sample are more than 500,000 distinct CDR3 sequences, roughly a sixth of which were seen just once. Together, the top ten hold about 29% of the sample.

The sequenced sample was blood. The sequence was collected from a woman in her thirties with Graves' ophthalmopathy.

At the DNA level, the sequence is TGTGCCAGCAGTTTCGGGGGCCTAGCGGGAGATACGCAGTATTTT. Its protein product is CASSFGGLAGDTQYF. The V and J segments used are TRBV12-3 or TRBV12-4 and TRBJ2-3, with TRBD2 identical over 8 junction bases. The V end gives up 3 bases and the J end 5 bases, leaving 7 bases in the junction not matched to a gene. The CDR3 holds 15 amino acids from the cysteine to the phenylalanine. Only CDR3 DNA remains: 45 bases, in frame from the first base.